The 4 T cell receptor beta chains reported below all come from one sample, sequenced in a study of CD8 T cells in ankylosing spondylitis. TCRdb re-called the 5' RACE reads through MiXCR, storing one row per CDR3 protein. The sample contains approximately 140,000 distinct CDR3 sequences, about 42% of which appear only once. The sample was synovial fluid, either unsorted or a sorted T cell fraction (not recorded which). Source of these receptors: a male donor with ankylosing spondylitis.

This clonotype has only a few counts. The genes are TRBV7-6 and TRBJ2-5; TRBD1 matches at 12 bases. Losses at the gene ends were 5 bases for V and 6 bases for J; bases not matched to a gene: 19. This CDR3 is 19 amino acids long. Germline V CDR1 and CDR2: SGHVS, FNYEAQ. The CDR3 is CASSSLFSPWDRGLKTQYF. As DNA, the CDR3 is TGTGCCAGCAGCAGCCTTTTTTCCCCATGGGACAGGGGGCTGAAGACCCAGTACTTC.

The chain couples TRBV20-1 to TRBJ1-5; TRBD1 matches 9 bases. V gave up 3 bases and J gave up 0 bases; unmatched junction bases: 12. The CDR3 covers 18 residues. Germline lookup yields CDR1 DFQATT and CDR2 SNEGSKA (reference sequence). The CDR3 sequence: CSARGITGGLYSNQPQHF. The CDR3, as DNA: TGCAGTGCTAGGGGGATTACAGGGGGCCTGTATAGCAATCAGCCCCAGCATTTT.

The chain uses TRBV11-1 and TRBJ1-4; possibly TRBD1 for D (6 bases). The CDR3 has 21 amino acids. V lost 5 bases and J lost 6, with 34 bases in between. Germline lookup yields CDR1 SGHAT and CDR2 FQDESV (reference sequence). CDR3 protein: CASSPGHRFAPPRALDEKLFF. DNA of the CDR3: TGTGCCAGCAGCCCGGGACACCGCTTTGCCCCCCCCAGAGCACTCGATGAAAAACTGTTTTTT.

The rearrangement uses TRBV7-6 and TRBJ2-3; D may be TRBD2 (6 bases). V gave up 1 base and J gave up 0 bases, with 11 bases separating them. This CDR3 has 16 residues. Germline loops: CDR1 SGHVS, CDR2 FNYEAQ. The CDR3 DNA reads as TGTGCCAGCAGCTTAGGATCTGGGACTAGCACAGATACGCAGTATTTT. Residues: CASSLGSGTSTDTQYF.